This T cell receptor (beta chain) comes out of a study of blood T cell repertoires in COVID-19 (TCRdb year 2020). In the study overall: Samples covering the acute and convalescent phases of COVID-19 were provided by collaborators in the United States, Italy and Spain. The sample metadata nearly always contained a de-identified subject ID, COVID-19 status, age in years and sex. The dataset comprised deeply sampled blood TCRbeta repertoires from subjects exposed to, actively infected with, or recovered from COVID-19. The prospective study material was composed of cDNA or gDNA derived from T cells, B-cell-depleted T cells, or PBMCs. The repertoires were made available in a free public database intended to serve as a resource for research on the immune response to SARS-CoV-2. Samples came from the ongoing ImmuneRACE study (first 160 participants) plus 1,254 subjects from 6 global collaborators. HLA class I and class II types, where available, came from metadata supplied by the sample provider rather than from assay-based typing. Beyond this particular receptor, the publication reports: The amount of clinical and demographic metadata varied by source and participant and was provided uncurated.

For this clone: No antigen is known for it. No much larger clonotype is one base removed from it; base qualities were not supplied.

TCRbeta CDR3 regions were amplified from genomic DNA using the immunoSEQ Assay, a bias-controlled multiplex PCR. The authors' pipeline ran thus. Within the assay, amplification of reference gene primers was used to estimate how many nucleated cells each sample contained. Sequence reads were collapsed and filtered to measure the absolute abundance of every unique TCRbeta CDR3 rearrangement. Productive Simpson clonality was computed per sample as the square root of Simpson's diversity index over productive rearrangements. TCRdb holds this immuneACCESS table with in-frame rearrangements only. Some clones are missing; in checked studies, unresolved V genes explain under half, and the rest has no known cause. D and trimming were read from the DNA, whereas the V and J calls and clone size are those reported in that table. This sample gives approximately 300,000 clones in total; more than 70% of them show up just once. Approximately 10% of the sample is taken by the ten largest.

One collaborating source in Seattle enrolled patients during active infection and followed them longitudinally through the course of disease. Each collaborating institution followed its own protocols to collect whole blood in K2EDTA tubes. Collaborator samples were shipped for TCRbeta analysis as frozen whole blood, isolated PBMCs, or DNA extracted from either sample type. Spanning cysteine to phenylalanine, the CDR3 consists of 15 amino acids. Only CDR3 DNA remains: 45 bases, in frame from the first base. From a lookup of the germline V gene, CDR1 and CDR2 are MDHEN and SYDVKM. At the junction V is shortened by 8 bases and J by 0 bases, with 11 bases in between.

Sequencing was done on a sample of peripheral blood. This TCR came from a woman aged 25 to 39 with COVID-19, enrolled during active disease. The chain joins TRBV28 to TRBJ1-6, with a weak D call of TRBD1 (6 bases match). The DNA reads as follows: TGTGCCAGCTCCCAGGGGAGCTCCTATAATTCACCCCTCCACTTT. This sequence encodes CASSQGSSYNSPLHF.